The 24 T cell receptor beta chains below come from one sample, sequenced in a study of regulatory T cells in long-lasting Graves disease. TCR beta libraries were built with iRepertoire HTBI primers and Arm-PCR of CDR3 regions. Each CDR3 protein is one row after TCRdb ran MiXCR on the multiplex PCR reads. The sample holds around 470,000 distinct CDR3 sequences, around 15% seen once. Specified time point: newly diagnosed GD, antithyroid drugs for less than 3 months. Making the TCR library involved RNA that had been extracted from PBMCs. The same data also contributed to another study, on T cells in Graves' hyperthyroidism and ophthalmopathy.

The specimen was peripheral blood mononuclear cells (PBMCs), collected at new diagnosis, from a patient treated with antithyroid drugs. All receptors come from a woman in her forties or fifties with Graves disease.

There are many counts of this clonotype. The rearrangement uses TRBV10-1 and TRBJ2-7, with D tentatively TRBD2 (5 bases). This CDR3 has 17 residues. Per the germline V gene, CDR1 is WNHNN and CDR2 is SYGVQD (reference sequence). The V and J ends lost 6 bases and 7 bases respectively, with 28 bases between them. The CDR3 nucleotides read TGCGCCAGCAGCCTAGTGAGGAGGCTAGCTCTCCCTTGGGAGCAGTACTTC. It is translated as CASSLVRRLALPWEQYF.

This clonotype has a handful of counts. This chain connects TRBV14 to TRBJ2-3; the match to TRBD2 covers 7 bases. The CDR3 contains 16 residues. From germline, CDR1 is SGHDN and CDR2 FVKESK. J was trimmed by 3 bases and V by 4 bases; bases with no gene match: 10. The CDR3, as DNA: TGTGCCAGCAGCCCCCTCAGGACTAGTCAAACAGATACGCAGTATTTT. Translated, it gives CASSPLRTSQTDTQYF.

The chain links TRBV10-2 to TRBJ2-3; 13 positions agree with TRBD2. Trimming at V came to 6 bases and at J to 5 bases, leaving 2 bases not matched to a gene. The CDR3 extends over 14 amino acids. The germline gives CDR1 WSHSY, CDR2 SAAADI. The DNA of the CDR3 is TGCGCCAGCAGGGGACTAGCGGGAAGAGATACGCAGTATTTT. Amino acids: CASRGLAGRDTQYF.

This clonotype came up many times. The V call is TRBV28, the J call TRBJ1-5; no clear D gene. The CDR3 is made up of 17 amino acids. Germline loops: CDR1 MDHEN, CDR2 SYDVKM. V was pared by 3 bases and J by 0 bases, with 15 bases between. The CDR3 loop is CASSFGPESDSNQPQHF. The CDR3 nucleotides are TGTGCCAGCAGTTTCGGTCCGGAGTCAGATAGCAATCAGCCCCAGCATTTT.

This clonotype appeared many times. The V gene is TRBV3-1, the J gene TRBJ2-1, with D uncertain. CDR1 is LGHDT and CDR2 is YNNKEL in the germline V gene (reference sequence). The CDR3 runs to 13 residues. V lost 3 bases, J lost 9 bases, and 12 bases lay in between. The CDR3 DNA follows: TGTGCCAGCAGCCACCGAGAACGGAGTGAGCAGTTCTTC. Protein sequence: CASSHRERSEQFF.

This clonotype was picked up many times. This chain connects TRBV11-3 to TRBJ2-2; D is possibly TRBD1 or TRBD2 (5 bases each). Trimming removed 6 bases from V and 3 bases from J, with 8 bases in between. Germline CDR1 reads SGHNT; CDR2 reads YENEEA. The CDR3 covers 13 residues. The CDR3 nucleotides read TGTGCCAGCAGACGGGACCACACCGGGGAGCTGTTTTTT. This encodes CASRRDHTGELFF. Full variable domain (remainder filled in from reference TRBV11-3 and TRBJ2-2): EAGVVQSPRYKIIEKKQPVAFWCNPISGHNTLYWYLQNLGQGPELLIRYENEEAVDDSQLPKDRFSAERLKGVDSTLKIQPAELGDSAVYLCASRRDHTGELFFGEGSRLTVL.

This clonotype was observed at least ten times. J is TRBJ2-2 and V is TRBV7-8; D is possibly TRBD2 (6 bases). The germline V and J ends were trimmed by 1 base and 4 bases, with 7 bases remaining between them. CDR1 is SGHVS, CDR2 FQNEAQ, per germline. CDR3 size: 14 residues. CDR3 in DNA: TGTGCCAGCAGCTTAGGGACTACCACCGGGGAGCTGTTTTTT. It yields the protein CASSLGTTTGELFF.

The rearrangement joins TRBV7-6 to TRBJ2-1; the D gene is possibly TRBD2 (6 bases). Germline V CDR1 and CDR2: SGHVS, FNYEAQ. Trimming cost V 1 base and J 0 bases, with 13 bases left between them. This CDR3 spans 17 amino acids. The CDR3 loop reads CASSLVWEVSSYNEQFF. The CDR3 DNA follows: TGTGCCAGCAGCTTAGTGTGGGAGGTCAGCTCCTACAATGAGCAGTTCTTC.

The chain links TRBV10-2 to TRBJ2-1; 7 nucleotides align to TRBD2. Germline-derived CDR1 and CDR2 are WSHSY and SAAADI. Trimming at V came to 4 bases and at J to 8 bases, leaving 20 bases not matched to a gene. This CDR3 comprises 18 residues. The CDR3 reads CASSGLGVLATQRDEQFF. CDR3 DNA sequence: TGCGCCAGCAGTGGGCTAGGGGTACTAGCGACCCAAAGGGATGAGCAGTTCTTC.

This clonotype was seen more than once but under ten times. This chain links TRBV2 with TRBJ1-6; maybe TRBD1 (5 bases). From germline, CDR1 is SNHLY and CDR2 FYNNEI. Trimming pared 3 bases from V and 4 bases from J, leaving 10 bases between. The CDR3 loop spans 15 amino acids. CDR3 DNA sequence: TGTGCCAGCAGTGATCAGGGCGTGTATAATTCACCCCTCCACTTT. Its protein is CASSDQGVYNSPLHF. Supplemented by reference TRBV2 and TRBJ1-6, the full variable domain reads EPEVTQTPSHQVTQMGQEVILRCVPISNHLYFYWYRQILGQKVEFLVSFYNNEISEKSEIFDDQFSVERPDGSNFTLKIRSTKLEDSAMYFCASSDQGVYNSPLHFGNGTRLTVT.

This chain joins TRBV9 and TRBJ1-3; D unclear. The V gene's germline CDR1 is SGDLS and CDR2 YYNGEE. The CDR3 spans 17 residues. V shed 0 bases and J shed 0 bases, with 13 bases lying between them. This CDR3 is CASSVDLRQSSGNTIYF. CDR3 nucleotides: TGTGCCAGCAGCGTAGATTTGAGGCAGAGCTCTGGAAACACCATATATTTT.

This clonotype was recorded a few times. The J gene is TRBJ1-5, the V gene TRBV2; no clear D. The CDR3 contains 15 residues. Germline CDR1 SNHLY, CDR2 FYNNEI. V dropped 1 base and J dropped 2 bases, with 9 bases sitting between them. The CDR3 region is CASSEGSKGNQPQHF. The CDR3 nucleotides are TGTGCCAGCAGTGAAGGCAGCAAGGGCAATCAGCCCCAGCATTTT.

The chain joins TRBV19 to TRBJ2-2, with D perhaps assigned TRBD1 or TRBD2 (5 bases each). V lost 1 base and J lost 4, with 13 bases in between. The CDR3 totals 16 residues. From germline, CDR1 is LNHDA and CDR2 SQIVND (reference sequence). For the CDR3, the DNA is TGTGCCAGTAGTATAGCCCAATTCGGGGCCACCGGGGAGCTGTTTTTT. The encoded protein is CASSIAQFGATGELFF.

This clonotype showed up many times. V gene TRBV18 combines with J gene TRBJ1-1; D remains unclear. V lost 5 bases and J lost 0, with 7 bases in between. Germline CDR1 and CDR2: KGHSH and LQKENI. The CDR3 contains 13 residues. CDR3 sequence: CASSDQVNTEAFF. CDR3 in DNA: TGTGCCAGCTCAGATCAGGTGAACACTGAAGCTTTCTTT.

This chain joins TRBV30 and TRBJ2-4; TRBD1 aligns across 9 bases. The CDR3 spans 12 residues. Losses at the gene ends were 5 bases for V and 4 bases for J; bases not matched to a gene: 0. Germline V gene sequence: CDR1 GTSNPN, CDR2 SVGIG (reference sequence). The CDR3 sequence: CAWDRGKNIQYF. As DNA, the CDR3 is TGTGCCTGGGACAGGGGGAAAAACATTCAGTACTTC.

This clonotype was detected many times. The J gene is TRBJ2-3, the V gene TRBV2, with D unclear. This CDR3 region has 16 residues. CDR1 is SNHLY, CDR2 FYNNEI, per germline. The germline V and J ends were trimmed by 6 bases and 3 bases, with 19 bases remaining between them. CDR3 sequence: CASRNLRGMETDTQYF. The CDR3 DNA is TGTGCCAGCAGGAACCTCAGAGGTATGGAGACAGATACGCAGTATTTT.

This sequence joins TRBV19 and TRBJ1-4; D is undetermined. Germline V CDR1 and CDR2: LNHDA, SQIVND (reference sequence). This CDR3 has 15 residues. V shed 5 bases and J shed 6 bases, with 16 bases lying between them. The CDR3 here is CASSSRTAGYEKLFF. In DNA form, the CDR3 reads TGTGCCAGTAGTTCCAGGACGGCGGGGTATGAAAAACTGTTTTTT.

This clonotype was seen many times. V and J are TRBV3-1 and TRBJ2-7, with a possible D match to TRBD2 (5 bases). The CDR3 totals 11 residues. Germline V gene data show CDR1 as LGHDT and CDR2 as YNNKEL (reference sequence). Deletions cut 3 bases from V and 7 bases from J, with 7 bases between. CDR3 in DNA: TGTGCCAGCAGCCATGAGGGAGAGCAGTACTTC. This translates into CASSHEGEQYF.

A remark on this clonotype: One end of the junction fails to match germline, which may point to a read error. This chain links TRBV5-5 with TRBJ2-1; 12 bases map to TRBD1. This CDR3 spans 17 amino acids. CDR1 SGHKS and CDR2 YYEKEE come from the germline V gene (reference sequence). DNA of the CDR3: TGCGCCAGCAGCCAAGGGACAGGGGGCCTCAATCGGCATGAGCAGTTCTTC. This codes for CASSQGTGGLNRHEQFF.

As for this clonotype: Sequence at one end of the junction differs from germline and may be a read error. The J gene is TRBJ2-3, the V gene TRBV11-1; TRBD1 matches 10 bases. CDR3 length: 17 residues. The germline gives CDR1 SGHAT, CDR2 FQDESV (reference sequence). The CDR3 DNA reads TGTGCCAGCAGCCACCTCGCGATGGGACAGGGGTCCTACGAGCAGCACTTC. Translation: CASSHLAMGQGSYEQHF.

This clonotype has ten or more counts. The V call is TRBV28, the J call TRBJ1-1; TRBD1 aligns across 7 bases. The CDR3 covers 15 residues. V shed 4 bases and J 1 base; nucleotides not matched to a gene: 6. In germline, CDR1 is MDHEN, CDR2 SYDVKM. CDR3 bases: TGTGCCAGCAGTTATGGTGACAGGGAGAACACTGAAGCTTTCTTT. This codes for CASSYGDRENTEAFF.

There are many counts of this clonotype. The rearrangement joins TRBV15 to TRBJ2-7; 8 bases are a match to TRBD1. This CDR3 spans 15 amino acids. In germline, CDR1 is LNHNV, CDR2 YYDKDF (reference sequence). V was pared by 0 bases and J by 0 bases, with 1 base of the junction left unmatched. The DNA for the CDR3 is TGTGCCACCAGCAGAGACAGGGGGCTCTCCTACGAGCAGTACTTC. It is translated as CATSRDRGLSYEQYF.

V is TRBV5-5 and J is TRBJ1-5; the D gene is possibly TRBD1 (6 bases). The CDR3 length is 15 residues. Germline CDR1 SGHKS, CDR2 YYEKEE (reference sequence). Trimming removed 5 bases from V and 2 bases from J, with 14 bases in between. In nucleotides, the CDR3 is TGTGCCAGCAGAAAAGCAGGGGTGGGCAATCAGCCCCAGCATTTT. This sequence encodes CASRKAGVGNQPQHF.

There are a few counts of this clonotype. The V gene is TRBV28, the J gene TRBJ2-2; D is possibly TRBD2 (6 bases). Trimming left V 3 bases short and J 5 bases short, with 13 bases between. Germline values: CDR1 MDHEN, CDR2 SYDVKM. The CDR3 sequence is 15 residues long. The CDR3 loop reads CASSFGGVRTGELFF. CDR3 nucleotides: TGTGCCAGCAGTTTCGGGGGAGTTCGAACCGGGGAGCTGTTTTTT.